This record covers a single TCR beta chain. Per the original methods: Estimation of nucleated cell counts was performed using reference gene primer amplification. Produced via immunoSEQ multiplex PCR; TCRdb's table is partial and in-frame only. V, J and clone size are those of that table, while D and trimming were read from the DNA. Found here are hundreds of thousands of clones, 70% to 90% of them singletons; the top ten hold roughly 2.1%. The sample is drawn from a study of blood T cell repertoires in COVID-19. Study-wide context: Acute-phase and convalescent COVID-19 samples originated in the United States, Italy and Spain. From T cells, B-cell-depleted T cells, or PBMCs came the material, which was cDNA or gDNA.

This CDR3 is built from 11 residues. Germline-derived CDR1 and CDR2 are DFQATT and SNEGSKA (reference sequence). V gave up 5 bases and J gave up 12 bases, with 13 bases separating them. The chain couples TRBV20-1 to TRBJ1-4; D is undetermined. The sequenced material came from peripheral blood. This receptor was identified in a woman aged 25 to 39 who had recovered from COVID-19. DNA for the CDR3: TGCAGTGCTTATAGTCGCCACCAACTGTTTTTT. It codes for CSAYSRHQLFF.